The TCR beta chain described here comes from a study of OX40 agonist ivuxolimab in advanced cancers. With respect to the entire study: Ivuxolimab was a fully human IgG2 agonistic monoclonal antibody targeting the costimulatory receptor OX40 (CD134). Intravenous ivuxolimab was administered to patients every 2 weeks at six dose levels: 0.01, 0.1, 0.3, 1.5, 3 and 10 mg/kg. Among the approximately 50 dose-escalation patients, about 19 had hepatocellular carcinoma, some 15 melanoma, 9 renal cell carcinoma and 9 head and neck cancer. The dose-escalation cohort was about 87% male with a mean age of roughly 60 years, ranging from roughly 20 to 80. Patients were allowed to have had prior anti-PD-1, anti-PD-L1 or anti-CTLA-4 therapy, and approximately 40% of the dose-escalation patients had been treated with checkpoint inhibitors. Partial responses were achieved by three dose-escalation patients, of whom one had hepatocellular carcinoma and two had cutaneous melanoma. Peripheral TCRbeta sequencing aimed to test whether ivuxolimab altered TCR sequence diversity and caused clonal T-cell expansion. The monotherapy dose-escalation portion (N = 52 patients) of the phase I ivuxolimab trial is reported in the paper.

The trial excluded patients who had a history of autoimmune disease or who were on systemic immunosuppression. Peripheral blood for TCR sequencing was collected from all dose cohorts at baseline, on cycle 4 day 1, and on cycle 7 day 1. Samples were obtained from an open-label, multicenter, first-in-human phase I dose-escalation trial of ivuxolimab. Adults with locally advanced or metastatic melanoma, renal cell carcinoma, hepatocellular carcinoma or head and neck squamous cell carcinoma were enrolled in the trial. Before TCR sequencing, CD4+ T cells and CD8+ T cells from peripheral blood were sorted into separate populations. CDR3 length: 16 amino acids, cysteine to phenylalanine. Only CDR3 DNA is held: 48 bases, read in frame from base 1. Trimming removed 0 bases from V and 1 base from J, leaving 9 bases between the germline ends. For CDR1 and CDR2, the germline V gene lists LGHNT and FRNRAP. Regarding this clone: Its antigen is currently not known. Qualities for individual bases were not recorded, and no much larger clone is one base off.

The research as a whole found: In the 0.1-3.0 mg/kg groups, partial responders were among the patients with the lowest normalized peripheral clonal expansion, particularly in CD8+ T cells. At doses from 0.1 to 3.0 mg/kg, clonal expansion was seen in both CD4+ and CD8+ blood T cells between baseline and week 6. Low levels of normalized T-cell clonal expansion were also seen in some nonresponding patients. After ivuxolimab, CD8+ T cells had more expanded clones than CD4+ T cells on average. Antigen specificity was not determined for the clonally expanded peripheral T cells.

Genomic DNA was isolated from the sorted cells so that the TCRbeta CDR3 region could be sequenced. The immunoSEQ Assay was used for sequencing of TCRbeta CDR3 regions. TCRdb took over this immuneACCESS table, retaining in-frame rearrangements with V and J assigned. Such tables are incomplete; in checked studies, under half of the missing clones stem from an unresolved V gene, and the remainder is unexplained. The sample table lists tens of thousands of clones, about 88% of them with a count of one. The ten largest account for roughly 0.33% of the sample. The V gene is TRBV12-5 and the J gene is TRBJ2-2; TRBD2 is perhaps the D gene, given 5 matching bases. This TCR was sampled from an adult with an advanced solid tumor such as melanoma, head and neck, liver or kidney cancer. Specimen: CD4+ or CD8+ T cells sorted from blood, collected in a trial of the OX40 agonist ivuxolimab. The CDR3 amino acid sequence is: CASGLVGDLNTGELFF. At the DNA level, the sequence is TGTGCTAGTGGTTTGGTCGGGGATCTGAACACCGGGGAGCTGTTTTTT.